The rows below give T cell receptor beta chains drawn from one sample of a study of OX40 agonist ivuxolimab in advanced cancers. Libraries were prepared by immunoSEQ multiplex PCR; TCRdb keeps only in-frame clonotypes and omits some of them. In the table there are 75,000 to 95,000 clones, 92% of which are singletons. The starting material was CD4+ or CD8+ T cells sorted from blood, obtained in a trial of the OX40 agonist ivuxolimab. Every receptor here comes from an adult with an advanced solid tumor such as melanoma, head and neck, liver or kidney cancer. CDR3s include the opening cysteine and the closing phenylalanine or tryptophan. The D gene is left open where the match is weak. Size is stated for part of the rows, as once, few or many counts, or as a class when the clone is expanded.

>15|TRBV4-1|TRBJ2-7|.|TRBD2
TGCGCCAGCAGCCTTCTGACTAGCGGGAACTACGAGCAGTACTTC
CASSLLTSGNYEQYF
>18|TRBV4-1|TRBJ1-4|.|.
TGCGCCAGCAGCGCTGTGTGGACTAGCGGGAGTGGTCAGGAAAAACTGTTTTTT
CASSAVWTSGSGQEKLFF
>17|TRBV19|TRBJ2-7|few|TRBD2
TGTGCCAGTAGTATGATTTCTAGCGGGAGAGGTGCTCCCGAGCAGTACTTC
CASSMISSGRGAPEQYF
>13|TRBV19|TRBJ2-5|.|.
TGTGCCAGTAGTATGGACACCCAGGAGACCCAGTACTTC
CASSMDTQETQYF
>17|TRBV19|TRBJ2-3|once|TRBD2
TGTGCCAGTAGTTCTCCCGGGACTAGCGGGAGAACAGATACGCAGTATTTT
CASSSPGTSGRTDTQYF
>16|TRBV4-3|TRBJ2-5|.|.
TGCGCCAGCAGCCTGACAACAGGGTACCTACAAGAGACCCAGTACTTC
CASSLTTGYLQETQYF
>15|TRBV11-2|TRBJ2-7|.|.
TGTGCCAGCAGCTTAGAATCAGGGAGCTCCTACGAGCAGTACTTC
CASSLESGSSYEQYF
>13|TRBV9|TRBJ1-3|.|.
TGTGCCAGCAGCGTTGACAGTGGAAACACCATATATTTT
CASSVDSGNTIYF
>14|TRBV6-5|TRBJ1-5|.|.
TGTGCCAGCAGACTTGGACAGCCTCTCCAGCCCCAGCATTTT
CASRLGQPLQPQHF
>11|TRBV2|TRBJ2-1|.|.
TGTGCCAGCAGCCTTTGGGGAGAGCAGTTCTTC
CASSLWGEQFF
>12|TRBV14|TRBJ2-7|.|.
TGTGCCAGCAGCCAAGTGGGCTACGAGCAGTACTTC
CASSQVGYEQYF
>14|TRBV10-3|TRBJ1-1|.|.
TGTGCCATCAGTACAGGGTTTTATAACACTGAAGCTTTCTTT
CAISTGFYNTEAFF
>14|TRBV2|TRBJ1-4|few|.
TGTGCCAGCAGGTCGGGACAAACTAATGAAAAACTGTTTTTT
CASRSGQTNEKLFF
>10|TRBV29-1|TRBJ2-3|.|.
TGCAGCGTCCGCACAGATACGCAGTATTTT
CSVRTDTQYF
>17|TRBV14|TRBJ1-1|.|TRBD1
TGTGCCAGCAGCCTTATACCCAGGGGGTATCGGAACACTGAAGCTTTCTTT
CASSLIPRGYRNTEAFF
>15|TRBV4-1|TRBJ1-5|.|.
TGCGCCAGCAGCCAATCCCCAGGCAACAATCAGCCCCAGCATTTT
CASSQSPGNNQPQHF
>16|TRBV14|TRBJ2-6|.|.
TGTGCCAGCAGCCAAGGGCAGCTCTCTGGGGCCAACGTCCTGACTTTC
CASSQGQLSGANVLTF
>12|TRBV7-2|TRBJ1-1|.|.
TGTGCCAGCAGCTACCCGGGACGGGAAGCTTTCTTT
CASSYPGREAFF
>13|TRBV6-6|TRBJ2-5|.|.
TGTGCCAGCAGTGCAAGGTACCAAGAGACCCAGTACTTC
CASSARYQETQYF
>14|TRBV4-3|TRBJ2-3|.|.
TGCGCCAGCAGCCAAGATCCCGGAATGAGGACGCAGTATTTT
CASSQDPGMRTQYF